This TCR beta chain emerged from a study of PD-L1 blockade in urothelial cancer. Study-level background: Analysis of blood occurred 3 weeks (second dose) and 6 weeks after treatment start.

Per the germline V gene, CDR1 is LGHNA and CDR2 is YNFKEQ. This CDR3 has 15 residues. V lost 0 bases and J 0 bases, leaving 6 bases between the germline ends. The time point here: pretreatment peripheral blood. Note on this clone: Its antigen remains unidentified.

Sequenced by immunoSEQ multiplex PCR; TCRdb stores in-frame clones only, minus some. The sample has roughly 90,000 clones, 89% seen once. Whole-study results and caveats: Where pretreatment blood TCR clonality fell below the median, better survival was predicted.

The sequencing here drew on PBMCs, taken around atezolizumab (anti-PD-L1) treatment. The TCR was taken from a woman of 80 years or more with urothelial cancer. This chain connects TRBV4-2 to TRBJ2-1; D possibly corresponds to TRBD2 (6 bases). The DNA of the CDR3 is TGTGCCAGCAGCCAAGAGGGGGGCTCCTACAATGAGCAGTTCTTC. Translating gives CASSQEGGSYNEQFF.